These 18 T cell receptor beta chains share one sample of origin, sequenced in a study of blood T cells in healthy people across ages. A second PCR of roughly 7 to 11 cycles used a sample-barcoded 5' primer and a J-beta primer mix. TCRdb independently ran MiXCR on the 5' RACE reads; one entry per CDR3 protein. This sample has about 800,000 distinct CDR3 sequences, with about 62% found just once. The sample comprised blood. The receptor source for this set is a man aged 25 to 40 in good health.

This clonotype was picked up a small number of times. V and J are TRBV25-1 and TRBJ2-7, with D tentatively TRBD1 (6 bases). The CDR3 is 13 residues long. Deletions cut 3 bases from V and 3 bases from J, with 9 bases between. CDR1 MGHDK and CDR2 SYGVNS come from the germline V gene. The CDR3, as DNA: TGTGCCAGCAGTGACAGGGGTCGCTACGAGCAGTACTTC. This gives the protein CASSDRGRYEQYF.

This clonotype was counted a few times. The rearrangement links TRBV29-1 to TRBJ2-1; TRBD2 matches at 10 bases. V lost 7 bases and J lost 0; bases outside the gene matches: 3. This CDR3 has 14 residues. The germline V gene has CDR1 SQVTM and CDR2 ANQGSEA. The CDR3 bases are TGCAGCGGAATAGCGGGAGGCTCCTACAATGAGCAGTTCTTC. Its protein product is CSGIAGGSYNEQFF.

The V and J genes are TRBV7-3 and TRBJ2-3; maybe TRBD2 (6 bases). Per germline, CDR1 SGHTA and CDR2 FQGTGA. With 8 bases removed from V and 2 bases from J, the gap between germline ends came to 8 bases. The CDR3 covers 12 residues. CDR3 loop: CASGRDTDTQYF. CDR3 sequence (DNA): TGTGCCAGCGGGCGGGACACAGATACGCAGTATTTT.

This clonotype has only a few counts. The V gene is TRBV28, the J gene TRBJ2-1, with D possibly matching TRBD2 (5 bases). Trimming took 5 bases from V and 5 from J, leaving 10 bases between them. Germline CDR1 is MDHEN and CDR2 is SYDVKM. The CDR3 covers 13 residues. The chain's CDR3 is CASSVGADNEQFF. In DNA form, the CDR3 reads TGTGCCAGCAGTGTGGGAGCAGACAATGAGCAGTTCTTC.

The rearrangement uses TRBV7-9 and TRBJ1-4; D is perhaps TRBD1 (5 bases). V lost 5 bases, J lost 4 bases, and 11 bases lay in between. This CDR3 spans 14 amino acids. Germline CDR1 reads SEHNR; CDR2 reads FQNEAQ (reference sequence). The CDR3 region is CASSITGLNEKLFF. CDR3 DNA: TGTGCCAGCAGCATTACGGGGCTTAATGAAAAACTGTTTTTT.

A single count supports this clonotype. The chain has TRBV6-1 and TRBJ1-4; 7 positions agree with TRBD1. The V gene's germline CDR1 is MNHNS and CDR2 SASEGT. The CDR3 contains 18 residues. With V trimmed by 6 bases and J by 6 bases, 19 bases remained unmatched. The CDR3: CASSGLDREGSDDEKLFF. In DNA form, the CDR3 reads TGTGCCAGCAGCGGCCTCGACAGGGAAGGGAGTGACGATGAAAAACTGTTTTTT.

The rearrangement links TRBV18 to TRBJ2-5; weak D call: TRBD2 (5 bases). The CDR3 consists of 14 residues. Germline CDR1 KGHSH, CDR2 LQKENI. V was trimmed by 1 base and J by 11 bases, leaving 17 bases between them. Here the CDR3 DNA reads TGTGCCAGCTCACCACAGGGTCATACTGGGGAGCAGTACTTC. Translated, it gives CASSPQGHTGEQYF.

The V call is TRBV15, the J call TRBJ2-3; maybe TRBD2 (6 bases). CDR1 and CDR2 (germline): LNHNV, YYDKDF (reference sequence). V was shortened by 5 bases and J by 0 bases, with 12 bases between the two germline ends. The CDR3 spans 15 residues. CDR3 in amino acids: CATSRTGGSTDTQYF. CDR3 DNA sequence: TGTGCCACCAGCCGTACCGGGGGTAGCACAGATACGCAGTATTTT.

This clonotype was counted at least ten times. V usage is TRBV7-8 and J usage is TRBJ1-5, with D perhaps matching TRBD1 (5 bases). Trimming shortened V by 2 bases and J by 0 bases, and 17 bases separated the two germline ends. CDR1 is SGHVS, CDR2 FQNEAQ, per germline. The CDR3 extends over 18 amino acids. The chain's CDR3 is CASSLKPWGSNSNQPQHF. CDR3 DNA: TGTGCCAGCAGCTTAAAACCGTGGGGGAGTAATAGCAATCAGCCCCAGCATTTT.

The J gene is TRBJ2-2, the V gene TRBV10-3, with a tentative D call TRBD1 (5 bases). The CDR3 runs 16 residues. Looked up from germline, CDR1 is ENHRY and CDR2 is SYGVKD. V gave up 0 bases and J gave up 4 bases, with 12 bases separating them. CDR3 nucleotides: TGTGCCATCAGTGAGTCCCAGGGAACACGCACCGGGGAGCTGTTTTTT. Translation gives CAISESQGTRTGELFF.

The rearrangement joins TRBV4-3 to TRBJ2-3; either TRBD1 or TRBD2 may fit D (5 bases each). The CDR3 sequence is 15 residues long. The V end lost 4 bases, the J end lost 2 bases, and 13 bases lay between the germline ends. CDR1 and CDR2 from the germline V gene are LGHNA and YSLEER. The DNA for the CDR3 is TGCGCCAGCAGCCGACGGGACGCCTCCACAGATACGCAGTATTTT. Its protein is CASSRRDASTDTQYF.

The chain couples TRBV7-2 to TRBJ1-5; D call uncertain. The CDR3 consists of 14 residues. The V end was cut by 2 bases, the J end by 9 bases, with 14 bases between. Germline CDR1 and CDR2: SGHTA and FQGNSA. CDR3 in DNA: TGTGCCAGCAGCTTACTACATGCCCCGCGGCCCCAGCATTTT. It is translated as CASSLLHAPRPQHF.

This clonotype was recorded once. The genes are TRBV30 and TRBJ2-7; D gene uncertain. Germline loops: CDR1 GTSNPN, CDR2 SVGIG (reference sequence). V was cut by 2 bases and J by 4 bases, with 12 bases left in between. This CDR3 region has 13 residues. CDR3 region: CAWSLTPSYEQYF. Written as DNA, the CDR3 is TGTGCCTGGAGTCTGACACCCTCGTACGAGCAGTACTTC.

Of note for this clonotype: At one end, the junction sequence differs from germline, possibly due to a read error. V usage is TRBV6-1 and J usage is TRBJ2-1, with 8 bases matching TRBD1. Germline V lookup: CDR1 MNHNS, CDR2 SASEGT. This CDR3 spans 14 amino acids. The CDR3 here is CVSTPTGAYNEQFF. CDR3 DNA sequence: TGTGTCAGCACGCCGACAGGGGCCTACAATGAGCAGTTCTTC.

The V and J genes are TRBV10-3 and TRBJ2-7, with D possibly being TRBD2 (6 bases). Germline assignment: CDR1 ENHRY and CDR2 SYGVKD. The germline V and J ends were trimmed by 10 bases and 3 bases, with 13 bases remaining between them. CDR3 size: 12 residues. CDR3 loop: CATKEGIYEQYF. For the CDR3, the DNA is TGTGCCACCAAGGAGGGGATCTACGAGCAGTACTTC.

The rearrangement joins TRBV29-1 to TRBJ1-1; no firm D call. V was trimmed by 0 bases and J by 9 bases, leaving 14 bases between them. The germline CDR1 and CDR2 sequences are SQVTM and ANQGSEA. The CDR3 totals 13 residues. CDR3 bases: TGCAGCGTTGAAGATAACCGCAATTTCCAAGCTTTCTTT. As protein: CSVEDNRNFQAFF.

V is TRBV20-1 and J is TRBJ2-5; D unresolved. The ends were cut back, 0 bases at V and 0 bases at J, with 5 bases in the middle. Per germline, CDR1 DFQATT and CDR2 SNEGSKA (reference sequence). The CDR3 runs to 13 residues. The CDR3 loop is CSARDGNQETQYF. Written as DNA, the CDR3 is TGCAGTGCTAGAGATGGGAACCAAGAGACCCAGTACTTC.

The chain links TRBV5-1 to TRBJ2-5, with unresolved D. Germline CDR1 and CDR2: SGHRS and YFSETQ. V was pared by 5 bases and J by 4 bases, with 18 bases between. The CDR3 length is 15 residues. CDR3: CASSMTKSFLETQYF. DNA of the CDR3: TGCGCCAGCAGTATGACCAAATCCTTCTTAGAGACCCAGTACTTC.